This TCR beta chain stems from a study of beta chain features in type 1 diabetes. The study reverse transcribed the entire isolated RNA, so it sequenced expressed TCRB transcripts. Samples of naive, central memory and regulatory T cells yielded a mean of around 4 million reads. Here immunoSEQ multiplex PCR was the method, and the copy in TCRdb shows in-frame clones only, minus some. The table has almost 350,000 clones, roughly a fifth seen once. Study-level findings and limits: Sequencing of cDNA might inflate the share of cells that strongly express TCR. Insertions were fewer and deletions more numerous at VDJ junctions in type 1 diabetes patients. Comparison showed that naive, central memory and Treg TCRB repertoires appeared more similar among patients than among healthy donors.

As regards this clone: No antigen is known for it.

The CDR3 is 17 residues long. CDR1 and CDR2 (germline): SGDLS, YYNGEE. V lost 3 bases and J lost 4; bases outside the gene matches: 12. This chain links TRBV9 with TRBJ2-1; TRBD2 matches 8 bases. Sequenced material: naive CD4+ T cells from blood. The clonotype comes from a woman under 30 in good health. CDR3 nucleotide sequence: TGTGCCAGCAGCGCCGAACCGGGACTAGGTGAATACAATGAGCAGTTCTTC. It encodes CASSAEPGLGEYNEQFF.